This T cell receptor beta chain was found in a study of CD8+ T cells in alopecia areata. V lost 3 bases, J lost 6 bases, and 12 bases stayed unmatched. The germline gives CDR1 GTSNPN, CDR2 SVGIG (reference sequence). The CDR3 sequence is 17 residues long. Noted treatment: oral pan-JAK inhibitor, 5-10 mg twice daily. cDNA prepared by RNA extraction and subsequent reverse transcription served as the template for sequencing. Profiled with immunoSEQ multiplex PCR; TCRdb holds only in-frame clones, not every one. The data show a few hundred thousand clones, about two fifths seen once. The sequence came from a human donor with alopecia areata. Sequenced here: CD4+ T cells sorted from blood, sampled between weeks 30 and 35, from a patient treated with tofacitinib. The chain is built from TRBV30 and TRBJ2-1, with TRBD2 matching over 12 bases. CDR3 bases: TGTGCCTGGAGGTCCCTAGCGGGAGGGCCACGAAGCAATGAGCAGTTCTTC. It translates to CAWRSLAGGPRSNEQFF. Variable domain in full (rest from reference TRBV30 and TRBJ2-1): SQTIHQWPATLVQPVGSPLSLECTVEGTSNPNLYWYRQAAGRGLQLLFYSVGIGQISSEVPQNLSASRPQDRQFILSSKKLLLSDSGFYLCAWRSLAGGPRSNEQFFGPGTRLTVL.